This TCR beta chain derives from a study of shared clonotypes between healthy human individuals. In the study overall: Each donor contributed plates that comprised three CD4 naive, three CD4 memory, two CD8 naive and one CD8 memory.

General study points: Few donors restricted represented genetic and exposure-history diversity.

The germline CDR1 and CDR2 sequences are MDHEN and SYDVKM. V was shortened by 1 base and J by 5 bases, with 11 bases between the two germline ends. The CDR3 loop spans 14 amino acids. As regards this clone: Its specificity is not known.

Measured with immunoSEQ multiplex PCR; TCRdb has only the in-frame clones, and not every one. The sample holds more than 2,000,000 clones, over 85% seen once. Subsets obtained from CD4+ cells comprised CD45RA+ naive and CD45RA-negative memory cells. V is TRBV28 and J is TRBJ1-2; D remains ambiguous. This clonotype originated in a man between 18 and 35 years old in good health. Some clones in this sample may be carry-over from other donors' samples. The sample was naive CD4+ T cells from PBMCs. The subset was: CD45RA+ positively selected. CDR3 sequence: CASSLFPRGYGYTF. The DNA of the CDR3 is TGTGCCAGCAGTTTATTCCCCCGCGGTTATGGCTACACCTTC.